What follows are 25 T cell receptor beta chains derived from one specimen sequenced in a study of OX40 agonist ivuxolimab in advanced cancers. Only in-frame clones appear in the TCRdb table, and some are missing; sequencing was by immunoSEQ multiplex PCR. The table records approximately 42,000 clones, 75% to 85% of them present only once. The sample consisted of CD4+ or CD8+ T cells sorted from blood, taken in a trial of the OX40 agonist ivuxolimab. These receptors were obtained from an adult with an advanced solid tumor such as melanoma, head and neck, liver or kidney cancer.

The chain is built from TRBV7-3 and TRBJ2-2; 12 nucleotides match TRBD2. The CDR3 is 15 residues long. The trim removed 6 bases at V and 4 bases at J, leaving 3 bases unmatched. CDR1 SGHTA and CDR2 FQGTGA come from the germline V gene. CDR3 sequence (DNA): TGTGCCAGCAGTCTAGCGGGAGGGCCCACCGGGGAGCTGTTTTTT. The encoded protein is CASSLAGGPTGELFF.

The chain combines TRBV6-1 with TRBJ2-2; 13 nucleotides match TRBD2. This CDR3 has 17 residues. Per the germline V gene, CDR1 is MNHNS and CDR2 is SASEGT. Trimming at V came to 3 bases and at J to 4 bases, leaving 5 bases not matched to a gene. CDR3 sequence (DNA): TGTGCCAGCAGTGATAGGACTAGCGGGAGTTTCACCGGGGAGCTGTTTTTT. Amino acid sequence: CASSDRTSGSFTGELFF.

By share, this clone counts as medium-sized. The gene calls are TRBV27 and TRBJ2-5, with D uncertain. This CDR3 spans 11 amino acids. Germline lookup yields CDR1 MNHEY and CDR2 SMNVEV (reference sequence). The V end lost 3 bases, the J end lost 4 bases, and 3 bases lay between the germline ends. This CDR3 reads CASSLGETQYF. The CDR3 nucleotides are TGTGCCAGCAGTTTGGGAGAGACCCAGTACTTC.

The chain recombines TRBV4-3 with TRBJ1-4; D might be TRBD1 (5 bases). V was cut by 4 bases and J by 7 bases, with 16 bases left in between. Germline V lookup: CDR1 LGHNA, CDR2 YSLEER. This CDR3 is built from 15 residues. Here the CDR3 DNA reads TGCGCCAGCAGCCTTAGCACAGGTGTAGGTGAAAAACTGTTTTTT. Its translation is CASSLSTGVGEKLFF.

Comment on this clone: Other DNA sequences in the sample encode the same CDR3. The rearrangement uses TRBV11-2 and TRBJ1-2; D is unclear. V was shortened by 1 base and J by 0 bases, with 6 bases between the two germline ends. CDR3 length: 14 residues. CDR1 SGHAT and CDR2 FQNNGV come from the germline V gene. DNA of the CDR3: TGTGCCAGCAGCTTAGTCGAAGCTAACTATGGCTACACCTTC. Amino acids: CASSLVEANYGYTF.

This clone occurred a few times. This sequence joins TRBV18 and TRBJ1-2, with D hard to call. Per the germline V gene, CDR1 is KGHSH and CDR2 is LQKENI. This CDR3 has 14 amino acids. V was pared by 4 bases and J by 5 bases, with 14 bases between. CDR3 DNA: TGTGCCAGCTCACTCCGGACCGAGTCTTATGGCTACACCTTC. Its protein product is CASSLRTESYGYTF. Based on the CDR3 plus reference TRBV18 and TRBJ1-2, the full variable domain is NAGVMQNPRHLVRRRGQEARLRCSPMKGHSHVYWYRQLPEEGLKFMVYLQKENIIDESGMPKERFSAEFPKEGPSILRIQQVVRGDSAAYFCASSLRTESYGYTFGSGTRLTVV.

The J gene is TRBJ1-2, the V gene TRBV5-4; 9 bases align to TRBD1. CDR3 length: 16 amino acids. Germline V gene lookup returns CDR1 SGHNT and CDR2 YYREEE (reference sequence). J gave up 4 bases and V 3 bases, and 10 bases lay outside the gene matches. CDR3: CASSSGWDREGYGYTF. The CDR3 DNA follows: TGTGCCAGCAGCTCGGGGTGGGACAGGGAGGGCTATGGCTACACCTTC.

The chain carries TRBV19 and TRBJ1-6; 7 positions match TRBD1. The CDR3 length is 15 residues. With 5 bases clipped from V and 6 bases from J, the junction kept 7 bases outside the gene matches. CDR1 is LNHDA and CDR2 is SQIVND in the germline V gene (reference sequence). In DNA form, the CDR3 reads TGTGCCAGTAGTCTAAGCTGGGACAGTAATTCACCCCTCCACTTT. The encoded protein is CASSLSWDSNSPLHF. The complete variable domain, with remaining parts taken from reference TRBV19 and TRBJ1-6, reads DGGITQSPKYLFRKEGQNVTLSCEQNLNHDAMYWYRQDPGQGLRLIYYSQIVNDFQKGDIAEGYSVSREKKESFPLTVTSAQKNPTAFYLCASSLSWDSNSPLHFGNGTRLTVT.

This clone was observed a few times. The chain joins TRBV7-2 to TRBJ2-2, with D perhaps TRBD2 (6 bases). This CDR3 contains 13 residues. Trimming removed 10 bases at V and 7 bases at J, with 16 bases between. Germline CDR1 and CDR2: SGHTA and FQGNSA. CDR3 sequence reads: CATGRGTGGELFF. For the CDR3, the DNA is TGTGCCACCGGCCGGGGGACTGGCGGGGAGCTGTTTTTT.

The rearrangement joins TRBV7-8 to TRBJ2-5, with D perhaps matching TRBD1 (6 bases). The DNA end favors TRBJ2-7, so the J call may be wrong. Looked up from germline, CDR1 is SGHVS and CDR2 is FQNEAQ. This CDR3 is 13 amino acids long. CDR3 nucleotide sequence: TGTGCCAGCAGCCTGGACAGCTCCTACGAGCAGTACTTC. Residues: CASSLDSSYEQYF.

V usage is TRBV6-1 and J usage is TRBJ2-5, with a possible D match to TRBD2 (5 bases). The germline V gene has CDR1 MNHNS and CDR2 SASEGT. Trimming removed 6 bases at V and 7 bases at J, with 15 bases between. The CDR3 loop spans 13 amino acids. CDR3 in amino acids: CASSQTNVGTQYF. CDR3 coding DNA: TGTGCCAGCAGCCAGACTAACGTTGGGACCCAGTACTTC.

The gene calls are TRBV7-2 and TRBJ2-5; 8 bases fit TRBD1. The trim removed 4 bases at V and 5 bases at J, leaving 3 bases unmatched. Germline V gives CDR1 SGHTA, CDR2 FQGNSA. The CDR3 loop spans 13 amino acids. In DNA, the CDR3 is TGTGCCAGCAGCTCGCGACAGGGGGAGACCCAGTACTTC. It translates to CASSSRQGETQYF.

The chain couples TRBV5-4 to TRBJ2-7; 10 bases align to TRBD2. Losses at the gene ends were 4 bases for V and 4 bases for J; bases not matched to a gene: 8. CDR3 length equals 15 residues. Germline CDR1 is SGHNT and CDR2 is YYREEE (reference sequence). CDR3 sequence (DNA): TGTGCCAGCAGCAGCAAGACTAGCGGGTCATACGAGCAGTACTTC. Its translation: CASSSKTSGSYEQYF.

The rearrangement uses TRBV9 and TRBJ1-2, with a possible D match to TRBD1 (5 bases). The germline V gene encodes CDR1 SGDLS and CDR2 YYNGEE. V shed 0 bases and J shed 9 bases, with 15 bases lying between them. The CDR3 loop spans 14 amino acids. The DNA for the CDR3 is TGTGCCAGCAGCGTAGCACAGGTGGCTAACAGCTACACCTTC. This sequence encodes CASSVAQVANSYTF. Combining the CDR3 with reference TRBV9 and TRBJ1-2 gives the whole variable domain DSGVTQTPKHLITATGQRVTLRCSPRSGDLSVYWYQQSLDQGLQFLIQYYNGEERAKGNILERFSAQQFPDLHSELNLSSLELGDSALYFCASSVAQVANSYTFGSGTRLTVV.

The CDR3 sequence: CASSLRQYNEQFF. The DNA for the CDR3 is TGTGCCAGCAGCTTAAGGCAGTACAATGAGCAGTTCTTC. The rearrangement uses TRBV7-6 and TRBJ2-1, with no clear D. V lost 2 bases to trimming and J lost 4 bases, with 6 bases between them. Germline V gene sequence: CDR1 SGHVS, CDR2 FNYEAQ. CDR3 length: 13 amino acids.

The chain recombines TRBV10-3 with TRBJ1-1; 8 nucleotides line up with TRBD1. CDR1 is ENHRY and CDR2 is SYGVKD in the germline V gene. The CDR3 loop spans 14 amino acids. J gave up 4 bases and V 10 bases, and 11 bases lay outside the gene matches. CDR3 region: CATTGAEEGTEAFF. CDR3 nucleotide sequence: TGTGCCACGACAGGGGCGGAGGAGGGCACTGAAGCTTTCTTT.

The rearrangement joins TRBV27 to TRBJ1-2; 11 bases are a match to TRBD1. Germline values: CDR1 MNHEY, CDR2 SMNVEV (reference sequence). V shed 5 bases and J 8 bases; nucleotides not matched to a gene: 10. There are 15 residues in the CDR3. CDR3 loop: CASSPQDRGRKGYTF. In nucleotides, the CDR3 is TGTGCCAGCAGTCCCCAGGACAGGGGGCGGAAAGGCTACACCTTC.

This sequence joins TRBV29-1 and TRBJ2-3; 9 bases agree with TRBD2. J lost 2 bases, V lost 5 bases, and 8 bases had no gene match. This CDR3 is built from 15 residues. CDR1 is SQVTM, CDR2 ANQGSEA, per germline. CDR3 sequence reads: CSVTGAGGPTDTQYF. In nucleotides, the CDR3 is TGCAGCGTTACAGGGGCGGGAGGGCCCACAGATACGCAGTATTTT.

The chain is built from TRBV13 and TRBJ2-1, with 7 bases lining up with TRBD1. Germline CDR1 is PRHDT and CDR2 is FYEKMQ (reference sequence). V was clipped by 0 bases and J by 3 bases; unmatched bases: 5. CDR3 size: 16 residues. CDR3 nucleotides: TGTGCCAGCAGCTTAGGGGCCGGGACAGTCTACAATGAGCAGTTCTTC. Translation gives CASSLGAGTVYNEQFF.

This chain links TRBV6-5 with TRBJ1-2, with TRBD1 as a possible D gene (5 bases). This CDR3 is 14 amino acids long. Looked up from germline, CDR1 is MNHEY and CDR2 is SVGAGI. Trimming pared 6 bases from V and 5 bases from J, leaving 16 bases between. The CDR3 loop reads CASSKDSAPYGYTF. The CDR3, as DNA: TGTGCCAGCAGCAAAGACAGTGCTCCATATGGCTACACCTTC.

V gene TRBV9 combines with J gene TRBJ2-4; 9 bases align to TRBD1. Looked up from germline, CDR1 is SGDLS and CDR2 is YYNGEE. The junction had 6 bases not matched to a gene; V was cut back by 2 bases and J by 0 bases. CDR3 size: 17 residues. The CDR3 region is CASSVLPGQGAKNIQYF. The CDR3 DNA follows: TGTGCCAGCAGCGTCCTCCCGGGACAGGGAGCCAAAAACATTCAGTACTTC.

The chain has TRBV19 and TRBJ2-1; 10 nucleotides agree with TRBD1. V lost 7 bases and J lost 4; bases outside the gene matches: 7. The CDR3 length is 15 residues. In germline, CDR1 is LNHDA, CDR2 SQIVND (reference sequence). The chain's CDR3 is CASTSGTGEYNEQFF. The CDR3 coding sequence is TGTGCCAGTACCTCCGGGACAGGGGAGTACAATGAGCAGTTCTTC.

The V call is TRBV7-2, the J call TRBJ2-3; 8 bases line up with TRBD2. Germline CDR1 reads SGHTA; CDR2 reads FQGNSA. This CDR3 region has 13 residues. Trimming took 5 bases from V and 12 from J; bases not matched to a gene: 10. CDR3 in DNA: TGTGCCAGCAGCCTCTCTGGCGGGAGGACACAGTATTTT. It translates to CASSLSGGRTQYF.

The chain carries TRBV28 and TRBJ1-5; 8 bases are a match to TRBD1. The CDR3 is made up of 14 amino acids. CDR1 and CDR2 (germline): MDHEN, SYDVKM. The J segment lost 6 bases and the V segment lost 6 bases, leaving 7 bases of the junction unmatched. For the CDR3, the DNA is TGTGCCAGCAGGCTGACAGGGGCTGGTCAGCCCCAGCATTTT. This codes for CASRLTGAGQPQHF.

V gene TRBV6-1 combines with J gene TRBJ1-3; 10 nucleotides match TRBD1. The CDR3 spans 14 residues. With 6 bases clipped from V and 4 bases from J, the junction kept 3 bases outside the gene matches. CDR1 MNHNS and CDR2 SASEGT come from the germline V gene. CDR3 sequence: CASRSTGGGNTIYF. The CDR3, as DNA: TGTGCCAGCAGGTCGACAGGGGGCGGAAACACCATATATTTT.